The clone carrying this T cell receptor beta chain has a single count. Data came from immunoSEQ multiplex PCR; TCRdb stores just in-frame clones and leaves some out. There are roughly 130,000 clones in the sample; roughly 83% occur only once, and around 3% lies in the top ten. These data are taken from a study of blood T cell repertoires in COVID-19. Study at large: The analysed material was cDNA or gDNA that came from T cells, B-cell-depleted T cells, or PBMCs.

The CDR3 spans 13 residues. V was clipped by 4 bases and J by 7 bases, with 8 bases between them. The germline gives CDR1 MNHEY, CDR2 SVGAGI. Sequenced: peripheral blood. The chain links TRBV6-5 to TRBJ1-6; possibly TRBD1 for D (5 bases). The origin of this receptor is a woman older than 75 with acute or convalescent COVID-19. The CDR3 loop reads CASSSRQNSPLHF. The CDR3, as DNA: TGTGCCAGCAGTTCCCGACAGAATTCACCCCTCCACTTT.